Below are 29 T cell receptor beta chains sequenced from a single sample in a study of blood T cell repertoires in COVID-19. Here immunoSEQ multiplex PCR was the method, and the copy in TCRdb shows in-frame clones only, minus some. The table includes 65,000 to 85,000 clones, 85% to 90% detected once. Source material: peripheral blood. These receptors were obtained from a human donor in a cohort sampled during active COVID-19.

The chain recombines TRBV5-4 with TRBJ2-3, with 9 bases lining up with TRBD2. With V trimmed by 0 bases and J by 3 bases, 8 bases remained unmatched. Germline V CDR1 and CDR2: SGHNT, YYREEE (reference sequence). This CDR3 has 17 amino acids. The CDR3 DNA reads TGTGCCAGCAGCTTGGGAGTAGCGGGGGCAGGGACAGATACGCAGTATTTT. Translating it yields CASSLGVAGAGTDTQYF. Filled out from reference TRBV5-4 and TRBJ2-3, the complete variable domain reads ETGVTQSPTHLIKTRGQQVTLRCSSQSGHNTVSWYQQALGQGPQFIFQYYREEENGRGNFPPRFSGLQFPNYSSELNVNALELDDSALYLCASSLGVAGAGTDTQYFGPGTRLTVL.

This clone turned up a few times. This sample includes further DNA sequences coding for the same CDR3. This chain connects TRBV19 to TRBJ2-2; the match to TRBD1 covers 12 bases. Germline CDR1 reads LNHDA; CDR2 reads SQIVND (reference sequence). The V and J ends lost 6 bases and 4 bases, in that order; junction bases with no gene match: 6. The CDR3 is 16 amino acids. DNA of the CDR3: TGTGCCAGTAGCCAGGGACAGGGGGCTGGCACCGGGGAGCTGTTTTTT. As protein: CASSQGQGAGTGELFF. The full variable domain, in which reference TRBV19 and TRBJ2-2 provide the parts outside the CDR3, is DGGITQSPKYLFRKEGQNVTLSCEQNLNHDAMYWYRQDPGQGLRLIYYSQIVNDFQKGDIAEGYSVSREKKESFPLTVTSAQKNPTAFYLCASSQGQGAGTGELFFGEGSRLTVL.

The genes are TRBV6-2 or TRBV6-3 and TRBJ2-7, with D hard to call. This CDR3 region has 14 residues. Germline assignment: CDR1 MNHEY and CDR2 SVGEGT. V was clipped by 0 bases and J by 0 bases, with 6 bases between them. CDR3 in amino acids: CASSYSTLSYEQYF. The CDR3 bases are TGTGCCAGCAGTTACTCGACACTCTCCTACGAGCAGTACTTC.

V and J are TRBV19 and TRBJ1-1; TRBD1 matches 7 bases. The CDR3 loop spans 15 amino acids. Germline V gene lookup returns CDR1 LNHDA and CDR2 SQIVND (reference sequence). The junction had 8 bases not matched to a gene; V was cut back by 5 bases and J by 2 bases. The CDR3 reads CASSAWTGFNTEAFF. CDR3 DNA sequence: TGTGCCAGTAGTGCCTGGACAGGATTTAACACTGAAGCTTTCTTT.

This CDR3 is CASSEQAARNEQFF. In DNA, the CDR3 is TGTGCCAGCAGCGAACAGGCGGCGAGAAATGAGCAGTTCTTC. The chain joins TRBV7-2 to TRBJ2-1, with D possibly being TRBD1 (5 bases). CDR1 SGHTA and CDR2 FQGNSA come from the germline V gene. Trimming stripped 5 bases from V and 7 bases from J, with 15 bases between. CDR3 length: 14 residues.

The chain recombines TRBV6-5 with TRBJ2-7; 9 bases agree with TRBD1. Germline loops: CDR1 MNHEY, CDR2 SVGAGI. The CDR3 runs 13 residues. The trim removed 6 bases at V and 5 bases at J, leaving 5 bases unmatched. The CDR3 loop is CASRGTGRDEQYF. In DNA form, the CDR3 reads TGTGCCAGCAGGGGGACAGGGCGGGACGAGCAGTACTTC.

The V gene is TRBV6-5, the J gene TRBJ2-7, with TRBD1 matching 10 bases. The V segment lost 8 bases and the J segment 5 bases; nucleotides outside the gene matches: 9. In germline, CDR1 is MNHEY, CDR2 SVGAGI. This CDR3 contains 14 residues. In DNA form, the CDR3 reads TGTGCCAGCTCTAGGCGGGACAGGGGCAACGAGCAGTACTTC. Amino acid sequence: CASSRRDRGNEQYF.

This clone was detected only once. The chain links TRBV18 to TRBJ2-7; 8 bases line up with TRBD2. CDR1 is KGHSH, CDR2 LQKENI, per germline. J was trimmed by 8 bases and V by 2 bases; bases with no gene match: 5. This CDR3 is 13 amino acids long. CDR3: CASSPAGGGQQYF. The CDR3 nucleotides are TGTGCCAGCTCACCAGCGGGAGGAGGTCAGCAGTACTTC.

CDR3 nucleotides: TGTGCCATCAAGGGGGACGGGAACACTGAAGCTTTCTTT. Encoded protein: CAIKGDGNTEAFF. The chain combines TRBV10-3 with TRBJ1-1; TRBD1 is a possible D gene (6 bases). V shed 7 bases and J shed 1 base, with 10 bases lying between them. The CDR3 spans 13 residues. Germline-derived CDR1 and CDR2 are ENHRY and SYGVKD.

This chain links TRBV5-1 with TRBJ2-7; the match to TRBD2 covers 10 bases. Germline CDR1 SGHRS, CDR2 YFSETQ. The CDR3 has 16 residues. Germline trimming cut 4 bases from V and 1 base from J; bases unmatched to any gene: 8. CDR3 nucleotides: TGCGCCAGCAGCCAAGCAACTAGCGGGGCTTCCTACGAGCAGTACTTC. Amino acid sequence: CASSQATSGASYEQYF.

V gene TRBV19 combines with J gene TRBJ2-5; weak D call: TRBD1 (6 bases). V was shortened by 6 bases and J by 1 base, with 9 bases between the two germline ends. Germline V gene data show CDR1 as LNHDA and CDR2 as SQIVND (reference sequence). The CDR3 length is 13 residues. As DNA, the CDR3 is TGTGCCAGTAGAGAGGACAGCCAAGAGACCCAGTACTTC. It codes for CASREDSQETQYF. The whole variable domain, remainder taken from reference TRBV19 and TRBJ2-5, is DGGITQSPKYLFRKEGQNVTLSCEQNLNHDAMYWYRQDPGQGLRLIYYSQIVNDFQKGDIAEGYSVSREKKESFPLTVTSAQKNPTAFYLCASREDSQETQYFGPGTRLLVL.

The J gene is TRBJ2-7, the V gene TRBV27, with 15 bases matching TRBD2. Germline CDR1 MNHEY, CDR2 SMNVEV (reference sequence). CDR3 length equals 21 residues. J was trimmed by 4 bases and V by 3 bases; bases with no gene match: 19. The CDR3 region is CASSFWGRRRTSGRAEYEQYF. CDR3 nucleotides: TGTGCCAGCAGTTTTTGGGGAAGGCGTAGGACTAGCGGGAGGGCCGAATACGAGCAGTACTTC.

The V call is TRBV9, the J call TRBJ1-1; D remains ambiguous. CDR1 is SGDLS, CDR2 YYNGEE, per germline. V was shortened by 0 bases and J by 0 bases, with 3 bases between the two germline ends. The CDR3 sequence is 13 residues long. The CDR3 region is CASSVELNTEAFF. The CDR3, as DNA: TGTGCCAGCAGCGTAGAGCTGAACACTGAAGCTTTCTTT.

The chain links TRBV10-3 to TRBJ2-1; 7 bases align to TRBD1. The CDR3 loop spans 15 amino acids. V was clipped by 5 bases and J by 0 bases; unmatched bases: 4. Germline assignment: CDR1 ENHRY and CDR2 SYGVKD. The CDR3 loop reads CAISIQGSSYNEQFF. CDR3 DNA sequence: TGTGCCATCAGTATACAGGGGAGCTCCTACAATGAGCAGTTCTTC.

V is TRBV28 and J is TRBJ2-7; D might be TRBD1 (5 bases). The germline gives CDR1 MDHEN, CDR2 SYDVKM. Trimming pared 5 bases from V and 6 bases from J, leaving 17 bases between. The CDR3 runs to 14 residues. The CDR3 loop reads CASSPRLRRGEQYF. Here the CDR3 DNA reads TGTGCCAGCAGTCCTCGGCTCCGAAGGGGCGAGCAGTACTTC.

The gene calls are TRBV5-6 and TRBJ1-2; TRBD1 matches at 7 bases. The CDR3 has 15 residues. V was pared by 5 bases and J by 1 base, with 8 bases of the junction left unmatched. Germline values: CDR1 SGHDT, CDR2 YYEEEE. This CDR3 is CASREQGLGNYGYTF. The CDR3 region has the DNA TGTGCCAGCAGGGAACAGGGGCTAGGTAACTATGGCTACACCTTC.

The J gene is TRBJ2-3, the V gene TRBV7-9, with a weak D call TRBD1 (6 bases). The CDR3 covers 16 residues. Trimming stripped 1 base from V and 5 bases from J, with 16 bases between. Germline CDR1 reads SEHNR; CDR2 reads FQNEAQ (reference sequence). The chain's CDR3 is CASSLVGGNTLDTQYF. CDR3 DNA sequence: TGTGCCAGCAGCTTAGTAGGGGGAAATACTCTAGATACGCAGTATTTT.

V gene TRBV7-2 combines with J gene TRBJ1-6; D is possibly TRBD1 (5 bases). The CDR3 loop spans 15 amino acids. With 5 bases removed from V and 6 bases from J, the gap between germline ends came to 14 bases. Germline V gene lookup returns CDR1 SGHTA and CDR2 FQGNSA. The CDR3 DNA follows: TGTGCCAGCAGCGGTCCGGGGGTTCCTAATTCACCCCTCCACTTT. It is translated as CASSGPGVPNSPLHF.

The V call is TRBV19, the J call TRBJ2-3, with a tentative D call TRBD1 (5 bases). The ends were cut back, 7 bases at V and 2 bases at J, with 28 bases in the middle. The CDR3 sequence is 19 residues long. Per germline, CDR1 LNHDA and CDR2 SQIVND (reference sequence). The CDR3 spells CASTPFSAPAGYDTDTQYF. CDR3 DNA: TGTGCCAGTACCCCCTTTTCCGCCCCCGCAGGGTACGACACAGATACGCAGTATTTT.

The gene calls are TRBV19 and TRBJ1-5; D gene ambiguous. The CDR3 is made up of 15 amino acids. Germline V gives CDR1 LNHDA, CDR2 SQIVND (reference sequence). With 3 bases removed from V and 1 base from J, the gap between germline ends came to 10 bases. In DNA form, the CDR3 reads TGTGCCAGTAGTATCCAGGCTTGGAGCAATCAGCCCCAGCATTTT. Amino acid sequence: CASSIQAWSNQPQHF.

This chain connects TRBV18 to TRBJ1-2; maybe TRBD1 (5 bases). Between the trimmed V and J ends, which lost 3 bases and 9 bases, there was a span of 11 bases. The CDR3 consists of 12 residues. Germline CDR1 is KGHSH and CDR2 is LQKENI. DNA of the CDR3: TGTGCCAGCTCACCGGAAGGGGTTAGCTACACCTTC. Amino acid sequence: CASSPEGVSYTF.

The chain recombines TRBV5-1 with TRBJ1-1; possibly TRBD1 for D (6 bases). CDR3 size: 16 residues. Germline V gene lookup returns CDR1 SGHRS and CDR2 YFSETQ. The germline V and J ends were trimmed by 4 bases and 4 bases, with 20 bases remaining between them. CDR3 residues: CASSAQGPDVGTEAFF. The CDR3 coding sequence is TGCGCCAGCAGCGCACAGGGCCCTGATGTGGGCACTGAAGCTTTCTTT.

V gene TRBV18 combines with J gene TRBJ1-2, with TRBD1 matching 9 bases. CDR1 KGHSH and CDR2 LQKENI come from the germline V gene. After removal of 5 bases from V and 6 bases from J, the junction contained 4 bases not matched to a gene. The CDR3 totals 13 residues. CDR3 sequence: CASSLQGADGYTF. CDR3 in DNA: TGTGCCAGCTCATTACAGGGGGCCGATGGCTACACCTTC.

V and J are TRBV6-2 or TRBV6-3 and TRBJ2-5, with 10 bases fitting TRBD1. The CDR3 has 16 amino acids. Trimming removed 5 bases from V and 1 base from J; junction bases left unmatched: 7. Per the germline V gene, CDR1 is MNHEY and CDR2 is SVGEGT. The CDR3 DNA reads TGTGCCAGCAGTGGTGGGACAGGGGCGGCCCAAGAGACCCAGTACTTC. Its protein is CASSGGTGAAQETQYF.

The chain uses TRBV21-1 and TRBJ2-5; the D call of TRBD2 is as the table states it, not checked on the DNA. TRBV21-1 is flagged as a pseudogene. The CDR3 has 15 residues. CDR3 coding DNA: TGTGCCAGCAGAATGGGACTAGCGGGTCGAGAGACCCAGTACTTC. It translates to CASRMGLAGRETQYF.

The rearrangement links TRBV29-1 to TRBJ2-1, with 7 bases identical to TRBD2. V trimming: 6 bases; J trimming: 1 base; junction bases outside the gene matches: 9. Germline assignment: CDR1 SQVTM and CDR2 ANQGSEA. CDR3 size: 15 residues. CDR3 loop: CSVVGSGKSYNEQFF. The CDR3 coding sequence is TGCAGCGTCGTGGGCAGCGGGAAGTCCTACAATGAGCAGTTCTTC.

V usage is TRBV2 and J usage is TRBJ2-7, with 8 bases identical to TRBD1. The CDR3 sequence is 16 residues long. Germline lookup yields CDR1 SNHLY and CDR2 FYNNEI. V shed 5 bases and J 4 bases; nucleotides not matched to a gene: 13. The CDR3 loop is CASSSAGGFNPYEQYF. CDR3 DNA: TGTGCCAGCAGTTCGGCAGGGGGCTTTAACCCATACGAGCAGTACTTC. Filled out from reference TRBV2 and TRBJ2-7, the complete variable domain reads EPEVTQTPSHQVTQMGQEVILRCVPISNHLYFYWYRQILGQKVEFLVSFYNNEISEKSEIFDDQFSVERPDGSNFTLKIRSTKLEDSAMYFCASSSAGGFNPYEQYFGPGTRLTVT.

The chain is built from TRBV6-5 and TRBJ2-2; 8 positions match TRBD1. This CDR3 has 16 residues. Germline lookup yields CDR1 MNHEY and CDR2 SVGAGI. V was pared by 2 bases and J by 7 bases, with 9 bases of the junction left unmatched. The CDR3, as DNA: TGTGCCAGCAGTTACGGCCTCTCAGGGGGCAGCGGGGAGCTGTTTTTT. Its protein product is CASSYGLSGGSGELFF.

This clone has just one count. The chain links TRBV6-5 to TRBJ2-3; D is unresolved. Germline V CDR1 and CDR2: MNHEY, SVGAGI. There are 13 residues in the CDR3. V shed 6 bases and J shed 2 bases, with 9 bases lying between them. CDR3 loop: CASRKSVTDTQYF. CDR3 in DNA: TGTGCCAGCAGAAAAAGCGTCACAGATACGCAGTATTTT.